This TCR beta chain originates from a study of blood T cell repertoires in COVID-19. Turning to the study itself: Spain, Italy and the United States supplied samples that represented acute and convalescent COVID-19.

The germline gives CDR1 MNHNY, CDR2 SVGAGI (reference sequence). The J segment lost 6 bases and the V segment lost 5 bases, leaving 14 bases of the junction unmatched. This CDR3 has 17 residues. This clone was counted between two and nine times. Profiling relied on immunoSEQ multiplex PCR, and the TCRdb table lists in-frame clones only, not all of them. In the table there are about 29,000 clones, 60% to 80% of which are singletons. V and J are TRBV6-6 and TRBJ1-5; 9 bases line up with TRBD1. This TCR derives from a woman in her 70s with acute or convalescent COVID-19. The sample comprised peripheral blood. The CDR3 region has the DNA TGTGCCAGCAGTCTTATACCGGGACAGGGTGGGCGTCAGCCCCAGCATTTT. Translating it yields CASSLIPGQGGRQPQHF.